This is a list of T cell receptor beta chains from one sample in a study of read filtering for tumor transcriptome and immune sequencing. MiXCR, run by TCRdb on the reads, gives a single entry per CDR3 protein. The sample contains 48,000 or so distinct CDR3 sequences, roughly 18% of which appear only once. The sequenced sample was a population of CD138-negative cells sorted from bone marrow. These receptors all come from a donor at least 40 years old with multiple myeloma. Each CDR3 is given with its conserved first and last residue. The D gene is left open where the match is weak. Expanded clones are given a class, and other clones once, few, many or no size at all.

TRBV5-1	TRBJ2-1	many	.	CASSLAVAGIDEQFF	TGCGCCAGCAGCTTGGCCGTGGCAGGGATTGATGAGCAGTTCTTC
TRBV7-3	TRBJ2-1	few	.	CASSLDAHRGGYNEQFF	TGTGCCAGCAGCCTCGACGCCCACAGGGGAGGCTACAATGAGCAGTTCTTC
TRBV18	TRBJ2-4	many	TRBD2	CASSPIAREAIQYF	TGTGCCAGCTCACCAATAGCCCGGGAGGCCATTCAGTACTTC
TRBV11-2	TRBJ2-7	many	TRBD2	CASSSLARGYEQYF	TGTGCCAGCAGCTCACTAGCGAGGGGATACGAGCAGTACTTC
TRBV19	TRBJ2-2	.	TRBD1	CASSMGQGTGYTGELFF	TGTGCCAGTAGTATGGGACAGGGGACGGGGTACACCGGGGAGCTGTTTTTT
TRBV5-5	TRBJ2-2	many	.	CASSFGNTGELFF	TGTGCCAGCAGCTTCGGGAACACCGGGGAGCTGTTTTTT
TRBV29-1	TRBJ1-1	.	.	CSVFPRGSLNTEAFF	TGCAGCGTTTTTCCCCGGGGTTCTTTGAACACCGAAGCTTTCTTT
TRBV11-2	TRBJ1-1	medium-sized	.	CASSLGPHEGTEAFF	TGTGCCAGCAGCTTAGGGCCCCATGAGGGCACCGAAGCTTTCTTT
TRBV20-1	TRBJ2-3	many	TRBD2	CSASRSGRRSDTQYF	TGCAGTGCTAGCCGTAGCGGGAGGAGGTCAGATACGCAGTATTTT
TRBV6-2/TRBV6-3	TRBJ2-2	many	.	CASSYVGSGELFF	TGTGCCAGCAGTTACGTGGGGTCCGGGGAGCTGTTTTTT